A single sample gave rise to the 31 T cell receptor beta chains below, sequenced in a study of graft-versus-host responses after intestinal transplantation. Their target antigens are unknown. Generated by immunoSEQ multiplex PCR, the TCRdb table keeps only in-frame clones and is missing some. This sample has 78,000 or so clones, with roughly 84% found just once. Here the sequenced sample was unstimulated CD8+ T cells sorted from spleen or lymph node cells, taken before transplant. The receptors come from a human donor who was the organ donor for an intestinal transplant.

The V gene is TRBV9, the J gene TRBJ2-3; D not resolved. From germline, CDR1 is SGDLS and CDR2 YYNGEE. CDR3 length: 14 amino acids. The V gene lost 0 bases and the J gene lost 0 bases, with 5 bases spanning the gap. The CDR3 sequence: CASSVGLSTDTQYF. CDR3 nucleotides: TGTGCCAGCAGCGTAGGGCTCAGCACAGATACGCAGTATTTT.

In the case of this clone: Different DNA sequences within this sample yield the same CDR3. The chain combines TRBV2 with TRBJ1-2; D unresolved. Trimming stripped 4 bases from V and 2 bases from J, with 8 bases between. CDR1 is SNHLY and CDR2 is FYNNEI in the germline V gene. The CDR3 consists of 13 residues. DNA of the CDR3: TGTGCCAGCAGTGGGACGGGCAACTATGGCTACACCTTC. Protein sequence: CASSGTGNYGYTF.

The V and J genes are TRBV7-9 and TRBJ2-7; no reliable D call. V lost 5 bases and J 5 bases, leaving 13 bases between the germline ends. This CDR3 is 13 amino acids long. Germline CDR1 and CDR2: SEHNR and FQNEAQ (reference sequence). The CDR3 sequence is CASSPSPVHEQYF. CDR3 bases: TGTGCCAGCAGCCCGTCCCCGGTCCACGAGCAGTACTTC.

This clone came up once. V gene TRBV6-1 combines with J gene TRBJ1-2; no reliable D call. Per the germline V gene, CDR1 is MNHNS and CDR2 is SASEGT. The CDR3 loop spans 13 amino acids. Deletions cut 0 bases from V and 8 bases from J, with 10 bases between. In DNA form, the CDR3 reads TGTGCCAGCAGTGAAGCGTTCTCACAAGGCTACACCTTC. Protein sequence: CASSEAFSQGYTF.

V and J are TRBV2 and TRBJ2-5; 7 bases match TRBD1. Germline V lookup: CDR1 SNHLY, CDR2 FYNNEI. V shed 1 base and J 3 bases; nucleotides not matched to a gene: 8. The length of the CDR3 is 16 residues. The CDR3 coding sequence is TGTGCCAGCAGTGAAGGTCCCCGGGACAGCAAAGAGACCCAGTACTTC. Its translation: CASSEGPRDSKETQYF.

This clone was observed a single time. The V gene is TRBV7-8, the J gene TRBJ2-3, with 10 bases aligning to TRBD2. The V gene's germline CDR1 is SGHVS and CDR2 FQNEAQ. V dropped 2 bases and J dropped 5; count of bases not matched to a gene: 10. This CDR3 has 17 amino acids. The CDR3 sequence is CASSLPKSGGVVDTQYF. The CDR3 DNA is TGTGCCAGCAGCTTACCCAAAAGCGGGGGGGTTGTAGATACGCAGTATTTT.

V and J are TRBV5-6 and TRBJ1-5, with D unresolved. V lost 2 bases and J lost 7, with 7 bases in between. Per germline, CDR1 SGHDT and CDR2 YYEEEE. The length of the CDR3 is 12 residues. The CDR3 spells CASSFGGQPQHF. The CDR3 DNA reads TGTGCCAGCAGCTTCGGTGGGCAGCCCCAGCATTTT.

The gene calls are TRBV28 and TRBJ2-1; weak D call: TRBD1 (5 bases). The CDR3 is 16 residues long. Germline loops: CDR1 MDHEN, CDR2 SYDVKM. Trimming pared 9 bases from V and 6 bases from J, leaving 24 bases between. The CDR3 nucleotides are TGTGCCAGTACCCCTTGGCTAGGGGAAAGGAGCAATGAGCAGTTCTTC. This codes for CASTPWLGERSNEQFF.

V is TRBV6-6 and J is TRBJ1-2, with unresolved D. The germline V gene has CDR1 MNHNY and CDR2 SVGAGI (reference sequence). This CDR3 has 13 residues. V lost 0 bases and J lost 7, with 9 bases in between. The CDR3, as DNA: TGTGCCAGCAGTTACTCATCCGATGGTGGCTACACCTTC. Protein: CASSYSSDGGYTF.

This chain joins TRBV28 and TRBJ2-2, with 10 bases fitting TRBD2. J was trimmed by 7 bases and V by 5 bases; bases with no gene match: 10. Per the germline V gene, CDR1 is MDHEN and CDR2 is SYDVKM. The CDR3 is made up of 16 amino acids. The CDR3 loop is CASSPRLAGGGGELFF. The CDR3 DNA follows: TGTGCCAGCAGTCCCCGACTAGCGGGTGGGGGCGGGGAGCTGTTTTTT.

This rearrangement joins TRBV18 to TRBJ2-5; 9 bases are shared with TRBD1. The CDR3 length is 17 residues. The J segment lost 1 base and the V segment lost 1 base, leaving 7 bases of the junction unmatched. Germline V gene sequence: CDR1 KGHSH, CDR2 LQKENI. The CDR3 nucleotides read TGTGCCAGCTCACCACTGGGACAGGGAACTCCCCAAGAGACCCAGTACTTC. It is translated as CASSPLGQGTPQETQYF.

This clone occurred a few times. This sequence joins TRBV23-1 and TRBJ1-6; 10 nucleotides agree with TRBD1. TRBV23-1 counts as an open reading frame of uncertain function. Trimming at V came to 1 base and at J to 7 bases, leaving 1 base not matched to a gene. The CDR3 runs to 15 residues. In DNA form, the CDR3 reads TGCGCCAGCAGTCAATGGGGACAGGGGAATTCACCCCTCCACTTT. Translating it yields CASSQWGQGNSPLHF.

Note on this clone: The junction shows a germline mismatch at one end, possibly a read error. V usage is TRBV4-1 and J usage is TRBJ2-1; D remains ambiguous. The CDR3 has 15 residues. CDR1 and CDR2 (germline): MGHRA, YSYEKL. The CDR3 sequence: CASSEEVIVNNEQFF. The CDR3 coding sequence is TGCGCCAGCAGCGAAGAGGTTATAGTCAACAATGAGCAGTTCTTC.

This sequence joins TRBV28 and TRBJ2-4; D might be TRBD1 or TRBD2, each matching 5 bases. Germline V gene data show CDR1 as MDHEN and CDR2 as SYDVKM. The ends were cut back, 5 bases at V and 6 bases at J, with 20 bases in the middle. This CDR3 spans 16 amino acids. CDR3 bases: TGTGCCAGCAGTCCAATCCCGGGACCGCCGGGAAACATTCAGTACTTC. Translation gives CASSPIPGPPGNIQYF.

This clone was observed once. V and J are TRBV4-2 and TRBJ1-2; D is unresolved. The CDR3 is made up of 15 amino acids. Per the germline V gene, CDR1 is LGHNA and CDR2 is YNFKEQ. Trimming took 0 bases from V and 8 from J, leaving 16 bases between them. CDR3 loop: CASSQDPDPLGGYTF. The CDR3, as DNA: TGTGCCAGCAGCCAAGATCCGGACCCCTTAGGGGGCTACACCTTC.

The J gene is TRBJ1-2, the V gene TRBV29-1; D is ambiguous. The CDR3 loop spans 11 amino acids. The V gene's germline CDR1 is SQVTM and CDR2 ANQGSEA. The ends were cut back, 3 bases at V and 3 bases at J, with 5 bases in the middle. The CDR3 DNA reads TGCAGCGTTGACGAAGACTATGGCTACACCTTC. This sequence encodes CSVDEDYGYTF.

This chain's CDR3 is CASSSDRYQETQYF. In DNA, the CDR3 is TGTGCCAGCAGCTCCGACCGGTACCAAGAGACCCAGTACTTC. The V call is TRBV7-9, the J call TRBJ2-5; no reliable D call. Germline V gene lookup returns CDR1 SEHNR and CDR2 FQNEAQ (reference sequence). This CDR3 comprises 14 residues. V was shortened by 4 bases and J by 0 bases, with 9 bases between the two germline ends.

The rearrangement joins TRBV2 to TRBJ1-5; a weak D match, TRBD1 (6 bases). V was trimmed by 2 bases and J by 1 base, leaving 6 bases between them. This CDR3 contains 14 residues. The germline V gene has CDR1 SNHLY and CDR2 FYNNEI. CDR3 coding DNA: TGTGCCAGCAGTGAAAGGGGGAGCAATCAGCCCCAGCATTTT. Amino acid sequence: CASSERGSNQPQHF.

Here the CDR3 DNA reads TGTGCCATAACCGGGACAGATCAGTTCTTC. This gives the protein CAITGTDQFF. The chain joins TRBV7-9 to TRBJ2-1, with 7 bases that match TRBD1. The CDR3 contains 10 residues. Per the germline V gene, CDR1 is SEHNR and CDR2 is FQNEAQ (reference sequence). Unmatched junction bases numbered 7, after V lost 10 bases and J lost 13 bases.

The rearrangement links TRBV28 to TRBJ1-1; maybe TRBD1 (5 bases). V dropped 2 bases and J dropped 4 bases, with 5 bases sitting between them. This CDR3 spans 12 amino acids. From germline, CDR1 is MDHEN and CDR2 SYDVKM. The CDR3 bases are TGTGCCAGCAGTTTAGGGGCCACTGAAGCTTTCTTT. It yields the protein CASSLGATEAFF.

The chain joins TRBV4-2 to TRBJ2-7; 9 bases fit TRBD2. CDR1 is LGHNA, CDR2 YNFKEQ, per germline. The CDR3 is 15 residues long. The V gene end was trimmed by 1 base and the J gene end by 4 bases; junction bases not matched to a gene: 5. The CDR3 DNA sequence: TGTGCCAGCAGCCAAGGACTAGCGGTGACTTACGAGCAGTACTTC. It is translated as CASSQGLAVTYEQYF.

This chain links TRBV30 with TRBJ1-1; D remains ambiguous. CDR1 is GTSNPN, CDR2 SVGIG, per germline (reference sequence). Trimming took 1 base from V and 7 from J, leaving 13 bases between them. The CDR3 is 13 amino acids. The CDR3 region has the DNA TGTGCCTGGAGTGATGAAATGTATGATGAAGCTTTCTTT. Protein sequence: CAWSDEMYDEAFF.

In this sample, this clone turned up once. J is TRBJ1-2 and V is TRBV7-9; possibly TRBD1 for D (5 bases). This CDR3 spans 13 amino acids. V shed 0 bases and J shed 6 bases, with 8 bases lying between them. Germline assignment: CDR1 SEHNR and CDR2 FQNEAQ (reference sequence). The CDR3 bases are TGTGCCAGCAGCTTAGCGGGGGAGAATGGCTACACCTTC. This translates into CASSLAGENGYTF.

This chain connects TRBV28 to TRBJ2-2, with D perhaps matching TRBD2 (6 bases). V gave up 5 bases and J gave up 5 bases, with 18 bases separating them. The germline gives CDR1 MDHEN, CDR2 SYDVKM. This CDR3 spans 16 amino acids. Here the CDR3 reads CASSPLRLDGTGELFF. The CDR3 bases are TGTGCCAGCAGTCCCCTACGACTAGACGGTACCGGGGAGCTGTTTTTT. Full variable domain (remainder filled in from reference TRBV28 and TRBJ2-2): DVKVTQSSRYLVKRTGEKVFLECVQDMDHENMFWYRQDPGLGLRLIYFSYDVKMKEKGDIPEGYSVSREKKERFSLILESASTNQTSMYLCASSPLRLDGTGELFFGEGSRLTVL.

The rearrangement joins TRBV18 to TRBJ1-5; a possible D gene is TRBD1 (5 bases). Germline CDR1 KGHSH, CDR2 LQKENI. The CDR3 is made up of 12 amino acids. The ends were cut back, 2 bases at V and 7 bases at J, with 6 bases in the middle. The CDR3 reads CASSPWGQPQHF. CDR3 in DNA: TGTGCCAGCTCACCATGGGGGCAGCCCCAGCATTTT. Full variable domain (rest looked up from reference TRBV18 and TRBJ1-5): NAGVMQNPRHLVRRRGQEARLRCSPMKGHSHVYWYRQLPEEGLKFMVYLQKENIIDESGMPKERFSAEFPKEGPSILRIQQVVRGDSAAYFCASSPWGQPQHFGDGTRLSIL.

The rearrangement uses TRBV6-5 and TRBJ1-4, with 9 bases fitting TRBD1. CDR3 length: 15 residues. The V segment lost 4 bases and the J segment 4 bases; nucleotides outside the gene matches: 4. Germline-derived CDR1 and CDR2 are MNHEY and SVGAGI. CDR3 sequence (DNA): TGTGCCAGCAGTTCCCCGGACAGGGGTAATGAAAAACTGTTTTTT. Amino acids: CASSSPDRGNEKLFF.

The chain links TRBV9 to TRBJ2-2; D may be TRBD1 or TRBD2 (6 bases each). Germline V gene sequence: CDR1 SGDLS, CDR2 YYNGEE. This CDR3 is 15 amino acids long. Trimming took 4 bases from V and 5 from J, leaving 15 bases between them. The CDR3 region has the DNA TGTGCCAGCAGCCTAGATTGGAGGGGGACCGGGGAGCTGTTTTTT. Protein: CASSLDWRGTGELFF.

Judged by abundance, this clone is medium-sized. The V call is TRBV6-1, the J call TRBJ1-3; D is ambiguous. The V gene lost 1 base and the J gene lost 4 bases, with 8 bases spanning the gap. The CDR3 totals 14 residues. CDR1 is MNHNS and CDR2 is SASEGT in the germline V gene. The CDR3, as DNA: TGTGCCAGCAGTGAAGGGCAACAGGGAAACACCATATATTTT. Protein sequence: CASSEGQQGNTIYF.

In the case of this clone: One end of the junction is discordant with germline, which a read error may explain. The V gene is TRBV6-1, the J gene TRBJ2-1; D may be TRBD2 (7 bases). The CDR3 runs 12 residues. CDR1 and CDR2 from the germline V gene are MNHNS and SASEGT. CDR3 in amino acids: CASSSVGGLEIF. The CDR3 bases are TGTGCCAGCAGCTCAGTCGGGGGGCTCGAGATCTTC.

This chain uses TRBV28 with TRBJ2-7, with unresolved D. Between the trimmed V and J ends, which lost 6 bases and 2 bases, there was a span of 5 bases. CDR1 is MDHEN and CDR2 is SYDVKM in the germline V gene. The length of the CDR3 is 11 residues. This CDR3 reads CASSWAYEQYF. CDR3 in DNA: TGTGCCAGCAGCTGGGCCTACGAGCAGTACTTC.

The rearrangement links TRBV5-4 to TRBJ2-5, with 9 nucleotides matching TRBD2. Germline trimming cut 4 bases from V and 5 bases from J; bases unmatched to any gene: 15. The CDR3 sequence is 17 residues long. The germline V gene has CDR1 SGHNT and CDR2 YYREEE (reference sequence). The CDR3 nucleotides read TGTGCCAGCAGCCCTGGAGGGTATAGCGGGGGTAATGAGACCCAGTACTTC. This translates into CASSPGGYSGGNETQYF. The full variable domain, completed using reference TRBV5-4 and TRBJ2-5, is ETGVTQSPTHLIKTRGQQVTLRCSSQSGHNTVSWYQQALGQGPQFIFQYYREEENGRGNFPPRFSGLQFPNYSSELNVNALELDDSALYLCASSPGGYSGGNETQYFGPGTRLLVL.